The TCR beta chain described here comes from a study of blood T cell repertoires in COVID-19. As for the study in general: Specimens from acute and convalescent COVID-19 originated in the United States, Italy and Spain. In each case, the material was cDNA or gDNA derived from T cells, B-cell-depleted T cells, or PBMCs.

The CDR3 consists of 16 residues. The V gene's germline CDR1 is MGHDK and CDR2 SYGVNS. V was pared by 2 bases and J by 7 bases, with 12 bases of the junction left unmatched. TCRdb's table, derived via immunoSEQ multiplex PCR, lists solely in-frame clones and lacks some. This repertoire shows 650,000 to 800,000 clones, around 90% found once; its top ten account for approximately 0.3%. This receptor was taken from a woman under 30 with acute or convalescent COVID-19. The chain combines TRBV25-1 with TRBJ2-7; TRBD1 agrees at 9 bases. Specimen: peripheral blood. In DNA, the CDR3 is TGTGCCAGCAGTGAAGTTGGGGACAGGGTCGTTGAGGAGCAGTACTTC. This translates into CASSEVGDRVVEEQYF.